What follows is one T cell receptor (beta chain) and its context. Isolated RNA was reverse transcribed in full, so expressed TCRB transcripts were sequenced. The method was immunoSEQ multiplex PCR; TCRdb's version includes in-frame clones alone and lacks a portion of them. The sample records 200,000 to 250,000 clones, over 8.5% being singletons. With 6 bases clipped from V and 3 bases from J, the junction kept 9 bases outside the gene matches. Germline V gene sequence: CDR1 SQVTM, CDR2 ANQGSEA. This CDR3 has 15 amino acids. The sample originates from a study of beta chain features in type 1 diabetes. The TCR originated in a woman in her late teens or twenties in good health. Sequencing was done on a sample of naive CD4+ T cells from blood. The chain has TRBV29-1 and TRBJ1-5; 9 bases are shared with TRBD1. The CDR3 spells CSVTQGADYNQPQHF. The CDR3 coding sequence is TGCAGCGTGACACAGGGGGCCGATTACAATCAGCCCCAGCATTTT.